The 19 T cell receptor beta chains listed next were all sequenced from one sample in a study of T cell changes during pregnancy in multiple sclerosis. Assay used: immunoSEQ multiplex PCR; TCRdb lists only in-frame clones, some missing. The sample comprises about 83,000 clones, roughly 95% of which are singletons, and more than 1% rests with the top ten. This specimen was peripheral blood, taken in the second trimester of pregnancy. These receptors were obtained from a female donor with multiple sclerosis, enrolled in a pregnancy study.

V is TRBV28 and J is TRBJ2-6, with D possibly matching TRBD1 (6 bases). The germline gives CDR1 MDHEN, CDR2 SYDVKM. V shed 3 bases and J shed 2 bases, with 17 bases lying between them. CDR3 length equals 18 residues. As DNA, the CDR3 is TGTGCCAGCAGTTTTTCTGGGGGCTGGGGCCCTGGGGCCAACGTCCTGACTTTC. This encodes CASSFSGGWGPGANVLTF. Full variable domain (rest looked up from reference TRBV28 and TRBJ2-6): DVKVTQSSRYLVKRTGEKVFLECVQDMDHENMFWYRQDPGLGLRLIYFSYDVKMKEKGDIPEGYSVSREKKERFSLILESASTNQTSMYLCASSFSGGWGPGANVLTFGAGSRLTVL.

V is TRBV5-1 and J is TRBJ2-2, with D perhaps TRBD1 (5 bases). Trimming shortened V by 6 bases and J by 1 base, and 7 bases separated the two germline ends. This CDR3 region has 13 residues. From germline, CDR1 is SGHRS and CDR2 YFSETQ. The CDR3: CASTRGNTGELFF. The DNA of the CDR3 is TGCGCCAGCACTAGGGGGAACACCGGGGAGCTGTTTTTT.

V is TRBV29-1 and J is TRBJ2-1, with D possibly being TRBD1 (6 bases). This CDR3 spans 16 amino acids. V gave up 1 base and J gave up 1 base, with 14 bases separating them. Germline V CDR1 and CDR2: SQVTM, ANQGSEA. CDR3 loop: CSVEARGHLSYNEQFF. The CDR3 DNA reads TGCAGCGTTGAAGCCAGGGGCCATCTTTCCTACAATGAGCAGTTCTTC.

A single count supports this clone. This same CDR3 is encoded by further DNA sequences in the sample. This chain connects TRBV5-1 to TRBJ2-7; the D gene is possibly TRBD2 (5 bases). V was cut by 0 bases and J by 4 bases, with 8 bases left in between. Germline V gives CDR1 SGHRS, CDR2 YFSETQ. The CDR3 runs 13 residues. The CDR3 nucleotides read TGCGCCAGCAGCTTGGCCCGGGAATACGAGCAGTACTTC. This sequence encodes CASSLAREYEQYF.

The rearrangement joins TRBV27 to TRBJ2-7; 7 bases line up with TRBD2. After removal of 5 bases from V and 4 bases from J, the junction contained 5 bases not matched to a gene. This CDR3 is built from 13 residues. Germline V gene data show CDR1 as MNHEY and CDR2 as SMNVEV (reference sequence). CDR3 in amino acids: CASSPGLLYEQYF. The DNA of the CDR3 is TGTGCCAGCAGTCCGGGACTACTATACGAGCAGTACTTC.

This clone was seen a few times. The J gene is TRBJ1-2, the V gene TRBV18; a weak D match, TRBD1 (6 bases). The germline gives CDR1 KGHSH, CDR2 LQKENI. The V gene lost 2 bases and the J gene lost 7 bases, with 17 bases spanning the gap. This CDR3 spans 15 amino acids. CDR3 nucleotide sequence: TGTGCCAGCTCACCAGACCTTCCGGGGGGCTCTGGCTACACCTTC. Its translation is CASSPDLPGGSGYTF.

This chain links TRBV29-1 with TRBJ2-7; weak D call: TRBD2 (6 bases). Germline V lookup: CDR1 SQVTM, CDR2 ANQGSEA. This CDR3 has 12 residues. V was trimmed by 4 bases and J by 6 bases, leaving 13 bases between them. Here the CDR3 DNA reads TGCAGCGTTGTGCGGGGCACCTCCGAGCAGTACTTC. This gives the protein CSVVRGTSEQYF.

This chain uses TRBV5-1 with TRBJ2-1, with D perhaps matching TRBD2 (6 bases). There are 12 residues in the CDR3. Trimming stripped 3 bases from V and 8 bases from J, with 9 bases between. Looked up from germline, CDR1 is SGHRS and CDR2 is YFSETQ. The CDR3 DNA follows: TGCGCCAGCAGCTCGACTAGTTATGAGCAGTTCTTC. Encoded protein: CASSSTSYEQFF.

The chain recombines TRBV19 with TRBJ2-1; TRBD2 matches at 10 bases. CDR1 is LNHDA, CDR2 SQIVND, per germline (reference sequence). V shed 5 bases, J shed 10 bases, and the junction held 11 bases outside the gene matches. The CDR3 is 15 residues long. Here the CDR3 reads CASSPGTSAYREQFF. As DNA, the CDR3 is TGTGCCAGTAGTCCCGGGACTAGCGCCTATCGGGAGCAGTTCTTC.

This chain uses TRBV10-3 with TRBJ1-1, with TRBD1 as a possible D gene (5 bases). This CDR3 has 16 residues. Trimming left V 6 bases short and J 0 bases short, with 17 bases between. Germline V gene data show CDR1 as ENHRY and CDR2 as SYGVKD. The CDR3, as DNA: TGTGCCATCAGAGGAGGGCAGGGAACGGTGAACACTGAAGCTTTCTTT. Its translation: CAIRGGQGTVNTEAFF.

The chain links TRBV4-2 to TRBJ2-7, with 13 bases matching TRBD2. V lost 0 bases and J lost 2; bases outside the gene matches: 7. The CDR3 length is 18 residues. The germline gives CDR1 LGHNA, CDR2 YNFKEQ. The CDR3 reads CASSQDGTSGILPYEQYF. The CDR3 nucleotides read TGTGCCAGCAGCCAAGATGGGACTAGCGGGATTCTACCCTACGAGCAGTACTTC.

The CDR3 coding sequence is TGTGCCAGCAGATCATCCCCCGGGGGCTCCTACGAGCAGTACTTC. Residues: CASRSSPGGSYEQYF. The chain carries TRBV6-5 and TRBJ2-7; D might be TRBD2 (6 bases). Between the trimmed V and J ends, which lost 6 bases and 0 bases, there was a span of 15 bases. CDR3 length equals 15 residues. From germline, CDR1 is MNHEY and CDR2 SVGAGI.

The V gene is TRBV10-3, the J gene TRBJ1-2, with TRBD1 matching 7 bases. V trimming: 0 bases; J trimming: 4 bases; junction bases outside the gene matches: 5. The CDR3 loop spans 15 amino acids. Germline V lookup: CDR1 ENHRY, CDR2 SYGVKD. The chain's CDR3 is CAISESGQVLYGYTF. The DNA for the CDR3 is TGTGCCATCAGTGAGTCAGGACAGGTTCTCTATGGCTACACCTTC.

This clone was seen only a few times. The V gene is TRBV19, the J gene TRBJ1-4, with D tentatively TRBD1 (5 bases). V lost 3 bases and J 0 bases, leaving 8 bases between the germline ends. Germline CDR1 and CDR2: LNHDA and SQIVND (reference sequence). The CDR3 runs 15 residues. CDR3 bases: TGTGCCAGTAGTATCTCGACAGCAACTAATGAAAAACTGTTTTTT. Translation: CASSISTATNEKLFF.

The V and J genes are TRBV11-2 and TRBJ2-2; no clear D. The CDR3 totals 13 residues. Trimming stripped 1 base from V and 6 bases from J, with 6 bases between. CDR1 and CDR2 (germline): SGHAT, FQNNGV. This CDR3 is CASSLVSSGELFF. As DNA, the CDR3 is TGTGCCAGCAGCTTAGTTAGCTCCGGGGAGCTGTTTTTT.

This sequence joins TRBV27 and TRBJ2-7; 11 positions agree with TRBD2. V lost 0 bases to trimming and J lost 3 bases; unmatched junction nucleotides: 7. Germline V CDR1 and CDR2: MNHEY, SMNVEV (reference sequence). The CDR3 runs 17 residues. The DNA for the CDR3 is TGTGCCAGCAGTTTATCCGGACTAGCGGGTCTCTTCTACGAGCAGTACTTC. It translates to CASSLSGLAGLFYEQYF.

The chain recombines TRBV9 with TRBJ1-3; 8 bases agree with TRBD1. Trimming at V came to 0 bases and at J to 4 bases, leaving 9 bases not matched to a gene. Germline CDR1 SGDLS, CDR2 YYNGEE. The CDR3 totals 17 residues. The CDR3: CASSVAGQGRSGNTIYF. CDR3 coding DNA: TGTGCCAGCAGCGTAGCTGGACAGGGAAGGTCCGGAAACACCATATATTTT.

V usage is TRBV15 and J usage is TRBJ1-5; 9 bases agree with TRBD1. The length of the CDR3 is 14 residues. V lost 5 bases to trimming and J lost 5 bases; unmatched junction nucleotides: 4. CDR1 LNHNV and CDR2 YYDKDF come from the germline V gene (reference sequence). The CDR3 protein is CATSADRGYQPQHF. CDR3 sequence (DNA): TGTGCCACCAGCGCGGACAGGGGTTATCAGCCCCAGCATTTT.

The chain employs TRBV19 and TRBJ1-5; TRBD1 is a possible D gene (6 bases). Germline assignment: CDR1 LNHDA and CDR2 SQIVND (reference sequence). Trimming removed 5 bases from V and 4 bases from J, with 15 bases in between. This CDR3 comprises 15 residues. The CDR3 loop is CASSPLTGPNQPQHF. CDR3 DNA sequence: TGTGCCAGTAGTCCCTTGACAGGTCCAAATCAGCCCCAGCATTTT.